This T cell receptor beta chain was sequenced in a study of T-cell memory formation after mild COVID-19. Study details: Clusters of TCRs were largely donor specific. Study results and caveats: The SARS-CoV-2 specificity of second-wave clones reaching peak at day 37 remained unverified. Later expanders leaned CD4+, whereas clones that contracted between day 15 and 85 were balanced CD4/CD8.

Germline values: CDR1 DFQATT, CDR2 SNEGSKA (reference sequence). Trimming removed 1 base from V and 6 bases from J, with 6 bases in between. The CDR3 is 11 residues long. One entry per CDR3 protein, called by TCRdb with MiXCR from the 5' RACE reads. The repertoire holds 95,000 to 120,000 distinct CDR3 sequences, with about 24% as singletons. In the case of this clonotype: The target antigen is unknown.

The origin of this receptor is a man aged 18 to 30 who had mild COVID-19 (a few samples of this study predate the infection). Cell type and time point are not known. Sequencing was carried out using PBMCs or a T cell subset sorted from them (not recorded which). The rearrangement joins TRBV20-1 to TRBJ1-2, with unresolved D. CDR3 nucleotides: TGCAGTGCTAGAGGGCAGGATGGCTACACCTTC. Residues: CSARGQDGYTF.